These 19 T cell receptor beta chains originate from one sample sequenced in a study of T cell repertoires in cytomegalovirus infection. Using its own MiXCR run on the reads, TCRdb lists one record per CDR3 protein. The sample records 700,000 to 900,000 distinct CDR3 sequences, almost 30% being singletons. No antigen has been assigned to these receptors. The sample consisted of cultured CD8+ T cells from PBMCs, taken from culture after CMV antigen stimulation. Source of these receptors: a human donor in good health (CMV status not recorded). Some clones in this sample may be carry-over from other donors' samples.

The CDR3 region is CASSGGTFSNQPQHF. The CDR3 DNA sequence: TGTGCCAGCAGTGGGGGTACCTTTTCCAATCAGCCCCAGCATTTT. The chain has TRBV2 and TRBJ1-5; D not resolved. The CDR3 runs to 15 residues. With 4 bases removed from V and 3 bases from J, the gap between germline ends came to 13 bases. Germline CDR1 and CDR2: SNHLY and FYNNEI. Filled out from reference TRBV2 and TRBJ1-5, the complete variable domain reads EPEVTQTPSHQVTQMGQEVILRCVPISNHLYFYWYRQILGQKVEFLVSFYNNEISEKSEIFDDQFSVERPDGSNFTLKIRSTKLEDSAMYFCASSGGTFSNQPQHFGDGTRLSIL.

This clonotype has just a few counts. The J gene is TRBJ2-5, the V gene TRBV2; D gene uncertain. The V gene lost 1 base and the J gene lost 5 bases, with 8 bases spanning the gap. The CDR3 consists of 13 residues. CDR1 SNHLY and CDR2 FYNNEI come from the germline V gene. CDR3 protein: CASSEGGRETQYF. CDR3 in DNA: TGTGCCAGCAGTGAAGGTGGGCGGGAGACCCAGTACTTC.

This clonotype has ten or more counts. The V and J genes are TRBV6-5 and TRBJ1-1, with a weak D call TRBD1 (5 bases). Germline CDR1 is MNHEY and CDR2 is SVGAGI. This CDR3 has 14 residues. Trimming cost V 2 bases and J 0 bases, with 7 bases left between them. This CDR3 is CASSYDSMNTEAFF. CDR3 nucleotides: TGTGCCAGCAGTTACGACAGCATGAACACTGAAGCTTTCTTT.

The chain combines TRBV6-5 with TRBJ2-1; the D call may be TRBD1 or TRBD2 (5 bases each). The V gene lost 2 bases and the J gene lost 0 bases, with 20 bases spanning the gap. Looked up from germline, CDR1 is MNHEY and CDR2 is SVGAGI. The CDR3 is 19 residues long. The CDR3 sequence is CASSYTQIPGLLSYNEQFF. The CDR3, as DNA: TGTGCCAGCAGTTACACCCAAATCCCGGGGCTTCTCTCCTACAATGAGCAGTTCTTC.

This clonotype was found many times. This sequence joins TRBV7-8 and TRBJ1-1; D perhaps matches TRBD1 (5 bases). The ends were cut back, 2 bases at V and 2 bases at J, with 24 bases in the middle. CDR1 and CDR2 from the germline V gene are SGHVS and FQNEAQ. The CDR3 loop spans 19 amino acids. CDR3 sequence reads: CASSLSTAHSFVPNTEAFF. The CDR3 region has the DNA TGTGCCAGCAGCTTATCGACAGCCCACTCCTTTGTACCCAACACTGAAGCTTTCTTT.

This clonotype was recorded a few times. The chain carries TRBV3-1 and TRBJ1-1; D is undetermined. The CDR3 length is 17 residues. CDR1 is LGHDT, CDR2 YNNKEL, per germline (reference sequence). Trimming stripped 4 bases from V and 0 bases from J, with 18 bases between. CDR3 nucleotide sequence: TGTGCCAGCAGCCGGACCAAGAGGTACCAAGTGAACACTGAAGCTTTCTTT. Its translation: CASSRTKRYQVNTEAFF.

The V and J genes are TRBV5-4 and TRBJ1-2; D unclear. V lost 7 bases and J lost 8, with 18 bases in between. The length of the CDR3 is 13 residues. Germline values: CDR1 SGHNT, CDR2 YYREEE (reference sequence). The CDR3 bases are TGTGCCAGCGCAGAGCGCACTTATGAAGGCTACACCTTC. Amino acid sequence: CASAERTYEGYTF. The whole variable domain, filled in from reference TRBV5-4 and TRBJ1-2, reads ETGVTQSPTHLIKTRGQQVTLRCSSQSGHNTVSWYQQALGQGPQFIFQYYREEENGRGNFPPRFSGLQFPNYSSELNVNALELDDSALYLCASAERTYEGYTFGSGTRLTVV.

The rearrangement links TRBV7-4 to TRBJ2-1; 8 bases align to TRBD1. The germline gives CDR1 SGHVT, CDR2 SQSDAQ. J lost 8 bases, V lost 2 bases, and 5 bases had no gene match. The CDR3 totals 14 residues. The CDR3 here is CASSLPDRDDEQFF. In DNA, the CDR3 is TGTGCCAGCAGCTTACCGGACAGGGACGATGAGCAGTTCTTC.

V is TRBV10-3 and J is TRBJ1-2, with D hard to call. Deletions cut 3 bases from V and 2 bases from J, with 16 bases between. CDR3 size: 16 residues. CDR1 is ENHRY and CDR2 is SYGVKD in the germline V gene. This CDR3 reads CAISEHPGEQNYGYTF. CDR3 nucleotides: TGTGCCATCAGTGAACACCCCGGGGAACAGAACTATGGCTACACCTTC.

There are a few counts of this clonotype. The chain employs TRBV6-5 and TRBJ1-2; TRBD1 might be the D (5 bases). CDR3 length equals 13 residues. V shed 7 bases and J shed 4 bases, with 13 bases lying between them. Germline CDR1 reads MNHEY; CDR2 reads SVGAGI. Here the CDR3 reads CASTGGVGYGYTF. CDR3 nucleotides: TGTGCCAGCACCGGGGGGGTCGGCTATGGCTACACCTTC.

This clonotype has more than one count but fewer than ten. CDR3 amino acids: CASSDWDPYTDTQYF. The CDR3, as DNA: TGTGCCAGCAGCGACTGGGACCCCTACACAGATACGCAGTATTTT. V and J are TRBV7-9 and TRBJ2-3; either TRBD1 or TRBD2 may fit D (5 bases each). Germline V CDR1 and CDR2: SEHNR, FQNEAQ (reference sequence). This CDR3 spans 15 amino acids. The germline V and J ends were trimmed by 5 bases and 2 bases, with 14 bases remaining between them.

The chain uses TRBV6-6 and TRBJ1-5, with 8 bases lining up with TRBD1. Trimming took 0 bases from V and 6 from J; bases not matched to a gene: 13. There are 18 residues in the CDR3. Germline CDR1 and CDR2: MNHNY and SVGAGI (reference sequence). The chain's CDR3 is CASSYSGQGARGGQPQHF. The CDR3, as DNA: TGTGCCAGCAGTTACTCGGGCCAGGGGGCGCGAGGAGGTCAGCCCCAGCATTTT.

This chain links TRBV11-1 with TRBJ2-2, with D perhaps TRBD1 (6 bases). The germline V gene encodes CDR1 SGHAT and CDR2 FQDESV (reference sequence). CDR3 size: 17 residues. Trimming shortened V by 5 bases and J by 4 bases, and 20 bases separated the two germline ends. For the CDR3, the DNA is TGTGCCAGCAGCACTCTTCTACCGGACAGACCCACCGGGGAGCTGTTTTTT. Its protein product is CASSTLLPDRPTGELFF.

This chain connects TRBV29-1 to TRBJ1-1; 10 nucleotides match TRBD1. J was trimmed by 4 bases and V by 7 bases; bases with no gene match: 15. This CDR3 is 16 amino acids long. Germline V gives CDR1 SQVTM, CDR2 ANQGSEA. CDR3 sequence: CSAEETGTGDVTEAFF. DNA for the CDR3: TGCAGCGCCGAAGAGACCGGGACAGGGGACGTCACTGAAGCTTTCTTT.

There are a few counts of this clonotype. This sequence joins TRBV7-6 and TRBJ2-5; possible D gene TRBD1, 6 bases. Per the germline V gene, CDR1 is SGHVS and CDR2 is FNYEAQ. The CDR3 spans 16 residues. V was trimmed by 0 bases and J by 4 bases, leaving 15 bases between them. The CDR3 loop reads CASSLAGARRGETQYF. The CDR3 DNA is TGTGCCAGCAGCTTAGCTGGCGCCCGCAGGGGAGAGACCCAGTACTTC.

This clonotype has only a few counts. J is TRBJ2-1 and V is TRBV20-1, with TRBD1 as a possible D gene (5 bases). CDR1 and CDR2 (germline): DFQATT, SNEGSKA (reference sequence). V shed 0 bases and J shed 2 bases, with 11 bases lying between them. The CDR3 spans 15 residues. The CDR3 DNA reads TGCAGTGCTAGAGATGCAAGGGGTACCTACAATGAGCAGTTCTTC. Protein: CSARDARGTYNEQFF.

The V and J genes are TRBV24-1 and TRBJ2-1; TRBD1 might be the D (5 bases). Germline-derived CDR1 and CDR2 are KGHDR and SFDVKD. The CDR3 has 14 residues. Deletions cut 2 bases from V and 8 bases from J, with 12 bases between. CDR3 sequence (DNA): TGTGCCACCAGTGATTCTCAGGGTTATGATGAGCAGTTCTTC. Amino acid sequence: CATSDSQGYDEQFF.

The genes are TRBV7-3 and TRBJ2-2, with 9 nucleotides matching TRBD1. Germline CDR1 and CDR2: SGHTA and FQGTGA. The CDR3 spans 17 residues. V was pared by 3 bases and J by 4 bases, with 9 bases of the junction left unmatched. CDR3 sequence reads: CASSFNPGTGSTGELFF. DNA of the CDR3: TGTGCCAGCAGCTTCAACCCCGGGACAGGGAGCACCGGGGAGCTGTTTTTT. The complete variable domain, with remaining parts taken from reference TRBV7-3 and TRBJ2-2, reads GAGVSQTPSNKVTEKGKYVELRCDPISGHTALYWYRQSLGQGPEFLIYFQGTGAADDSGLPNDRFFAVRPEGSVSTLKIQRTERGDSAVYLCASSFNPGTGSTGELFFGEGSRLTVL.

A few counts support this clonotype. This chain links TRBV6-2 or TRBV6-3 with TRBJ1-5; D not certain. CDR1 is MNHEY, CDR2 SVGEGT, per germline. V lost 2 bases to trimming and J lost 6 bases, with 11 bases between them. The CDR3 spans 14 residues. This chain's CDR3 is CASSYLRSGQPQHF. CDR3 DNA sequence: TGTGCCAGCAGTTACCTGAGGTCAGGTCAGCCCCAGCATTTT.